Detailed here is one TCR beta chain. What it binds is not known. Repertoires were generated with immunoSEQ multiplex PCR, while TCRdb's copy carries only in-frame clones and drops some. The sample records approximately 21,000 clones, 80% to 90% being singletons. These data originate in a study of monozygotic twins with cystic fibrosis. Whole-study results and caveats: In 13 of 16 pairs, V gene usage was closest to the co-twin's. In this small cohort, shared CDR3 numbers showed no association with age, concordance or disease severity. Unrelated CF individuals shared fewer identical clonotypes than monozygotic CF twins. Low clonality (median around 0.0095) suggested a mostly naive repertoire.

The clonotype comes from a woman aged 25 to 45 with cystic fibrosis. Sequencing was done on a sample of blood.

DNA of the CDR3: TGCGCCAGCAGTTCCCGGGACAGGGGAGTGGACACCATATATTTT. This translates into CASSSRDRGVDTIYF. This chain connects TRBV10-2 to TRBJ1-3; 10 bases match TRBD1. Germline assignment: CDR1 WSHSY and CDR2 SAAADI. The junction had 9 bases not matched to a gene; V was cut back by 5 bases and J by 8 bases. The CDR3 contains 15 residues.